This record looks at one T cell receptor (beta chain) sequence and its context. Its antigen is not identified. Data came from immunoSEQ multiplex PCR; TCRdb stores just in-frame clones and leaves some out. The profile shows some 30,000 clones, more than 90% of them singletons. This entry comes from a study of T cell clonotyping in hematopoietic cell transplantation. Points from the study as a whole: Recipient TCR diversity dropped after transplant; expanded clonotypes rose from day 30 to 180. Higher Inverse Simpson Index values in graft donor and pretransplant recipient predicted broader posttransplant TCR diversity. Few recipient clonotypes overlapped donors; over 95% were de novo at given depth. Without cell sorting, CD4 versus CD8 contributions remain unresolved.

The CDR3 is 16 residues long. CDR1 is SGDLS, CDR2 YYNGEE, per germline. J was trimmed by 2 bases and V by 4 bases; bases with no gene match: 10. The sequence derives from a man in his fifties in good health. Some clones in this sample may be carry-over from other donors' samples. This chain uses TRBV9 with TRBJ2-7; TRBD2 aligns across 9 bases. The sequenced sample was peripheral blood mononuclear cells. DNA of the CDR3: TGTGCCAGCAGCCCATCGGGGACTAGCCAGACCTACGAGCAGTACTTC. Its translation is CASSPSGTSQTYEQYF.